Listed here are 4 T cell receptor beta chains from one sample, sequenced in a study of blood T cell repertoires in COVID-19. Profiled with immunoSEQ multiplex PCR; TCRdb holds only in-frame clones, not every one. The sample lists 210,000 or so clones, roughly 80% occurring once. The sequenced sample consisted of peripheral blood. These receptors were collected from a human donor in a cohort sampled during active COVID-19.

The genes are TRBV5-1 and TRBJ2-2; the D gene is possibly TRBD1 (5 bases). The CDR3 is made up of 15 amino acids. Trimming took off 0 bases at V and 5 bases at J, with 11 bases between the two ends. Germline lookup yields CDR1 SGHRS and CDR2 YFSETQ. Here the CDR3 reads CASSLVQEPTGELFF. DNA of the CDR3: TGCGCCAGCAGCTTGGTACAGGAACCGACCGGGGAGCTGTTTTTT.

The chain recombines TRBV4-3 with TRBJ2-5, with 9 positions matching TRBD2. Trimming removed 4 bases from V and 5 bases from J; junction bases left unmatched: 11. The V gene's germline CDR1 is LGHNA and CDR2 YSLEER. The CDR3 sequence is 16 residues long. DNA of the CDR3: TGCGCCAGCAGCCGGGGTAGCGGGAGTCTTGGGGAGACCCAGTACTTC. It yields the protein CASSRGSGSLGETQYF.

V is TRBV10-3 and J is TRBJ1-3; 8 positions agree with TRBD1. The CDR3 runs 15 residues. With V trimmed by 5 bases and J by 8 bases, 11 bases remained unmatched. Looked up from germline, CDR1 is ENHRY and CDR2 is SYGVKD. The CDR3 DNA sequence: TGTGCCATCAGTAGTAAGGACAGGGACGGGGACACCATATATTTT. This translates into CAISSKDRDGDTIYF.

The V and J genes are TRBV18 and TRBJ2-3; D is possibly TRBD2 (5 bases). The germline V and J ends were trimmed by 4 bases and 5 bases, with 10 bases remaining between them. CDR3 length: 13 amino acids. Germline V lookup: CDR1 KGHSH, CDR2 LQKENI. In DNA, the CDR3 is TGTGCCAGCTCACGGAACCGGGAAGATACGCAGTATTTT. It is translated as CASSRNREDTQYF.